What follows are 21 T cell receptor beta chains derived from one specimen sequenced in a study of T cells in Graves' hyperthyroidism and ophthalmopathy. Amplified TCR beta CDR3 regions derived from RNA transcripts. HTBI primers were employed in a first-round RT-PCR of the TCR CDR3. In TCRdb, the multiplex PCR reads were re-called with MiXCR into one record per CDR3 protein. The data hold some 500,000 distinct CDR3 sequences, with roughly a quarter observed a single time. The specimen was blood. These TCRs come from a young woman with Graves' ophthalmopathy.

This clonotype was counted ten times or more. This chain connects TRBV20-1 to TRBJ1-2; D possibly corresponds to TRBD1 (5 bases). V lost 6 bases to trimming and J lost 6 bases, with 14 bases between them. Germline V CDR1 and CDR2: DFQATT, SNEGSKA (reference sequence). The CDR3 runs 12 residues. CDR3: CSARRQSHGYTF. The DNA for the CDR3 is TGCAGTGCCAGAAGACAGTCCCATGGCTACACCTTC.

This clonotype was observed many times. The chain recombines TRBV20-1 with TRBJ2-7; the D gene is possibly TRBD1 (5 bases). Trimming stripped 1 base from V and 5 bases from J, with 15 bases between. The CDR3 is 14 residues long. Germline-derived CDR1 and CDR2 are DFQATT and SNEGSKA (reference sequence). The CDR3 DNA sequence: TGCAGTGCTAGAGTCCAAGGTTCCAGGGACGAGCAGTACTTC. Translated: CSARVQGSRDEQYF.

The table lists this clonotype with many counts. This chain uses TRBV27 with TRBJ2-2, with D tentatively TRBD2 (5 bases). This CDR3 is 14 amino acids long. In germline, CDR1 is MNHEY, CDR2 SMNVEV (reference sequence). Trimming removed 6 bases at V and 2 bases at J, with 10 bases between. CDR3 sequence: CASSFGVNTGELFF. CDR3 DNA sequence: TGTGCCAGCAGCTTCGGGGTTAACACCGGGGAGCTGTTTTTT.

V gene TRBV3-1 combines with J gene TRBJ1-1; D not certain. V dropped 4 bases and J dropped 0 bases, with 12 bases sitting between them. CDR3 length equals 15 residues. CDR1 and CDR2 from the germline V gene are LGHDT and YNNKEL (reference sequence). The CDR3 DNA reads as TGTGCCAGCAGCCCATCTGGGGTGGTGAACACTGAAGCTTTCTTT. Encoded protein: CASSPSGVVNTEAFF. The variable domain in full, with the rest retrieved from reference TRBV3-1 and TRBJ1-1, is DTAVSQTPKYLVTQMGNDKSIKCEQNLGHDTMYWYKQDSKKFLKIMFSYNNKELIINETVPNRFSPKSPDKAHLNLHINSLELGDSAVYFCASSPSGVVNTEAFFGQGTRLTVV.

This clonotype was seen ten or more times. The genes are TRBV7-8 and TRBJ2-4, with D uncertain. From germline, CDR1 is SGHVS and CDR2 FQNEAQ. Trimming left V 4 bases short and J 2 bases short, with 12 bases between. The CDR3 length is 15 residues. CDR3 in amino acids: CASSSPIVSKNIQYF. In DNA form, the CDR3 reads TGTGCCAGCAGCTCCCCAATTGTATCCAAAAACATTCAGTACTTC.

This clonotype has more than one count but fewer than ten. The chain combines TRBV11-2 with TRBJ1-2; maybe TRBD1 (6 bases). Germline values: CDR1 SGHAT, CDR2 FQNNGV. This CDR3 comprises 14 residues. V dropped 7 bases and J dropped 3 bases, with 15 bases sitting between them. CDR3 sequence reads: CASNLDSNYYGYTF. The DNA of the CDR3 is TGTGCCAGCAACCTGGACAGCAATTACTATGGCTACACCTTC.

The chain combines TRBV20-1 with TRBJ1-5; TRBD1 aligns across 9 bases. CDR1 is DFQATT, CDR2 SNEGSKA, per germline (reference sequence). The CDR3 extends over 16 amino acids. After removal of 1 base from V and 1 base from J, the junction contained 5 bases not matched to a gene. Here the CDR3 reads CSARGRDRESNQPQHF. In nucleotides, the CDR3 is TGCAGTGCTAGAGGGAGGGACAGGGAGAGCAATCAGCCCCAGCATTTT.

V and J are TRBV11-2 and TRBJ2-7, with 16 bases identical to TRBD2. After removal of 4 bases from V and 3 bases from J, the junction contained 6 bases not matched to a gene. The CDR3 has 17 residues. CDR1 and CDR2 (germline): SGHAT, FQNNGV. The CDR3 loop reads CASSSGLAGGMLYEQYF. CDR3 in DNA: TGTGCCAGCAGCTCGGGACTAGCGGGGGGGATGCTCTACGAGCAGTACTTC.

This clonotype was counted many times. This CDR3 reads CASSSIARKVNAEAFF. The DNA for the CDR3 is TGTGCCAGCAGCTCCATCGCCCGGAAAGTAAACGCTGAAGCTTTCTTT. This chain uses TRBV11-2 with TRBJ1-1; D is ambiguous. V dropped 4 bases and J dropped 6 bases, with 21 bases sitting between them. This CDR3 has 16 residues. CDR1 and CDR2 (germline): SGHAT, FQNNGV. The entire variable domain, with the rest obtained from reference TRBV11-2 and TRBJ1-1, is as follows: EAGVAQSPRYKIIEKRQSVAFWCNPISGHATLYWYQQILGQGPKLLIQFQNNGVVDDSQLPKDRFSAERLKGVDSTLKIQPAKLEDSAVYLCASSSIARKVNAEAFFGQGTRLTVV.

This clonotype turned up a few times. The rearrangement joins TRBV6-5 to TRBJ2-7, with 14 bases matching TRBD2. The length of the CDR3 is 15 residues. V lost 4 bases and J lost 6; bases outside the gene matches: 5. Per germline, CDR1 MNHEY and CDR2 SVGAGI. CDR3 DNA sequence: TGTGCCAGCAGTTTTGAGACTAGCGGGAGGGGCGAGCAGTACTTC. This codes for CASSFETSGRGEQYF.

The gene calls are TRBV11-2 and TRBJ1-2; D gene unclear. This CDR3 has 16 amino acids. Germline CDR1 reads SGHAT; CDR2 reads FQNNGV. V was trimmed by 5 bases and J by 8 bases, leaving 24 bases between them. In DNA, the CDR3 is TGTGCCAGCAGCCCATGGTCAGTGGCGGACGCTCCCGGCTACACCTTC. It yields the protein CASSPWSVADAPGYTF. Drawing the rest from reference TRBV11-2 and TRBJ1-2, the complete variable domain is EAGVAQSPRYKIIEKRQSVAFWCNPISGHATLYWYQQILGQGPKLLIQFQNNGVVDDSQLPKDRFSAERLKGVDSTLKIQPAKLEDSAVYLCASSPWSVADAPGYTFGSGTRLTVV.

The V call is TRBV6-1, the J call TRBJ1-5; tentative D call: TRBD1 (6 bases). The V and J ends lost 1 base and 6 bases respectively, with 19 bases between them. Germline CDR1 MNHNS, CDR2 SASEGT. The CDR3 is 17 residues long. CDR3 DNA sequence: TGTGCCAGCAGTGAAGGCCTACTCAGGGGACTCAGTCAGCCCCAGCATTTT. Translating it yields CASSEGLLRGLSQPQHF.

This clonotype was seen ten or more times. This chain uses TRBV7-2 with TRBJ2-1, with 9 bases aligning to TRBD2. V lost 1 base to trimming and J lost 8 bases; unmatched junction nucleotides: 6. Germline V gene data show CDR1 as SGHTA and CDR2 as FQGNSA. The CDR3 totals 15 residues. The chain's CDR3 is CASSLGGGAVDEQFF. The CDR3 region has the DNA TGTGCCAGCAGCTTAGGCGGGGGGGCTGTCGATGAGCAGTTCTTC.

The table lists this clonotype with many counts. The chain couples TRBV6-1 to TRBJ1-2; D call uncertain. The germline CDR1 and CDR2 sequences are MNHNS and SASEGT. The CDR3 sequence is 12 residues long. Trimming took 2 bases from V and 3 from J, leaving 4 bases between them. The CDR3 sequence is CASSELDYGYTF. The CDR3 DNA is TGTGCCAGCAGTGAATTGGACTATGGCTACACCTTC.

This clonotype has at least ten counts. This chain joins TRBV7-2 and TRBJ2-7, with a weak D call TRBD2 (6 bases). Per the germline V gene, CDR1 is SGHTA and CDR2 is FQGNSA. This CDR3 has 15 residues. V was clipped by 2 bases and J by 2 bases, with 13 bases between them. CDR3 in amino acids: CASSLWRAIAYEQYF. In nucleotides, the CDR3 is TGTGCCAGCAGCTTATGGAGGGCGATAGCCTACGAGCAGTACTTC.

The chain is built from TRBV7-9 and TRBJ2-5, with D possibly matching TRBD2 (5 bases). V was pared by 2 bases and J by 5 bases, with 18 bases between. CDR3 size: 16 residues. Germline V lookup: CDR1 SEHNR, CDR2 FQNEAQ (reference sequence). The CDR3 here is CASSLQLATERETQYF. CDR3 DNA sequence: TGTGCCAGCAGCTTACAACTCGCCACCGAGCGGGAGACCCAGTACTTC.

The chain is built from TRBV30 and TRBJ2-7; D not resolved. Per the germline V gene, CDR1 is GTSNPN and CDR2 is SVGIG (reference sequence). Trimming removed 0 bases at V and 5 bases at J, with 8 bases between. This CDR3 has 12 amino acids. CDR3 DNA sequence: TGTGCCTGGAGTGTACTACCCCACGAGCAGTACTTC. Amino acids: CAWSVLPHEQYF.

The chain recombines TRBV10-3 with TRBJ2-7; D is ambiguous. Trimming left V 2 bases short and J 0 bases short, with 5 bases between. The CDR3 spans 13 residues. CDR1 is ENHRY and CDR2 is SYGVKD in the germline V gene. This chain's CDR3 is CAISEQNSYEQYF. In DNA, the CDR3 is TGTGCCATCAGTGAGCAGAACTCCTACGAGCAGTACTTC.

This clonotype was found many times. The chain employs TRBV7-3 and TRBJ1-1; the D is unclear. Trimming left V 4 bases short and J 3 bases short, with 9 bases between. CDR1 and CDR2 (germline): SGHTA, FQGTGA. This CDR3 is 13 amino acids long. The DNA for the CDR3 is TGTGCCAGCAGCTCCACAATAGACACTGAAGCTTTCTTT. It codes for CASSSTIDTEAFF.

CDR3 DNA sequence: TGTGCCAGCAGCCAAGGATACGGGGCTGGAGCTTTCTTT. Protein: CASSQGYGAGAFF. The rearrangement joins TRBV3-1 to TRBJ1-1; D possibly corresponds to TRBD1 (5 bases). V dropped 1 base and J dropped 10 bases, with 13 bases sitting between them. The germline V gene has CDR1 LGHDT and CDR2 YNNKEL (reference sequence). The length of the CDR3 is 13 residues.

DNA of the CDR3: TGCGCCAGCAGCTTGCGGGGAGAGAGCAATCAGCCCCAGCATTTT. Protein sequence: CASSLRGESNQPQHF. The J gene is TRBJ1-5, the V gene TRBV5-1; no firm D call. CDR3 size: 15 residues. Trimming removed 1 base from V and 1 base from J, with 9 bases in between. In germline, CDR1 is SGHRS, CDR2 YFSETQ.